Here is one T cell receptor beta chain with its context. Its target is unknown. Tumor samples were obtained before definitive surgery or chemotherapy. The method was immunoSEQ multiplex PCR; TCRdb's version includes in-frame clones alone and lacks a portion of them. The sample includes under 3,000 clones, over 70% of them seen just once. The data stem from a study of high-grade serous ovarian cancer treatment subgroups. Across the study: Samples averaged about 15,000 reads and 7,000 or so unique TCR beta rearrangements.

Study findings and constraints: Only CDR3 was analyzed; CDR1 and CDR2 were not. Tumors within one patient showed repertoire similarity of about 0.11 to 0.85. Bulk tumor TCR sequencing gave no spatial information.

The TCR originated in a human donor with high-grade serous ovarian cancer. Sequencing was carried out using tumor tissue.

In nucleotides, the CDR3 is TGTGCCAGCAGCTTCGGACAGGGGTCGACTGAAGCTTTCTTT. The encoded protein is CASSFGQGSTEAFF. V usage is TRBV5-6 and J usage is TRBJ1-1, with TRBD1 identical over 9 bases. The CDR3 covers 14 residues. Germline values: CDR1 SGHDT, CDR2 YYEEEE. With 2 bases clipped from V and 5 bases from J, the junction kept 4 bases outside the gene matches.